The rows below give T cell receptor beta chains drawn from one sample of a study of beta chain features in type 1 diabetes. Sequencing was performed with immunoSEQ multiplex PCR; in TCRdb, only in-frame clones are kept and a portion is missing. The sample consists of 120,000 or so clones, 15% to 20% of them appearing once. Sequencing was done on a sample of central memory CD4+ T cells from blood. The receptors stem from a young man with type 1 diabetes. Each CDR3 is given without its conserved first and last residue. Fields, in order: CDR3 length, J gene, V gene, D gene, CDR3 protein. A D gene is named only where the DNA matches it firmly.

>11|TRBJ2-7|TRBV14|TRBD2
ASSWALAGGLD
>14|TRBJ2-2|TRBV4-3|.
ASSPYGAGNTGELF
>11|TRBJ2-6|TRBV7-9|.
ASRLTGANVLT
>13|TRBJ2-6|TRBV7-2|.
ASSLGLSGANVLT
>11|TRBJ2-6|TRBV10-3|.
AVQESGANVLT
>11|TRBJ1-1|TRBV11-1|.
ASSEYERAEAF
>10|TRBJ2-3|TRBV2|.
ASCGGTDTQY
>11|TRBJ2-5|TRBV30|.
AWSVEWRTPQY
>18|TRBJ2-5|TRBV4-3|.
ASSRKFSFSGSLKEETQY
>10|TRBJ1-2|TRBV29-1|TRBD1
SGGTGGPGYT
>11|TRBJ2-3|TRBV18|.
ASSLPSTDTQY
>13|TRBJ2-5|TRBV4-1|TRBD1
ASKRTGVLQETQY
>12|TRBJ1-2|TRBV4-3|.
ASSQDLDRDGYT
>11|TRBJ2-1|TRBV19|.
ASSIGRDNEQF
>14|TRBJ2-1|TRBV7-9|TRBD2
ASSRRGLAGVNEQF
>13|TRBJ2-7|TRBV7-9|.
ASSFPEGGTYEQY
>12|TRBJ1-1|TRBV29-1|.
SGKSMGLTGRAF
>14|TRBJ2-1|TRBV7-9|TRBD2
ASSSGLAGKGDEQF
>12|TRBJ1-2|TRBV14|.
ASSQARQALGYT
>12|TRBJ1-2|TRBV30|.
AWSVGPRLYGYT
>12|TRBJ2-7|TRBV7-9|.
ASSFQGGTYEQY
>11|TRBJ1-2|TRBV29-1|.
SVSRGSDYGYT
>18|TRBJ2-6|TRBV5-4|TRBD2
ASSLAKGSGGRAGANVLT
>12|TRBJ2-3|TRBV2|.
ASKIGSGPDTQY
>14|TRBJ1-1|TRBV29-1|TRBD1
SVEGGQGAPNTEAF
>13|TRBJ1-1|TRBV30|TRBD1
AWTTGVPANTEAF
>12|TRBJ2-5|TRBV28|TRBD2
ASSDSGTQETQY
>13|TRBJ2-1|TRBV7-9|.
ASSSWGVNYNEQF
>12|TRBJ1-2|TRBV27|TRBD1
ASSRGDRFYGYT
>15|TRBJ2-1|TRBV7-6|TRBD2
ASSLGSVRGSNNEQF
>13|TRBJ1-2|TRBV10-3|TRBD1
AISGSRTGPYGYT
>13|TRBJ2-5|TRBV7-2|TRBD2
ASSLALAGGETQY
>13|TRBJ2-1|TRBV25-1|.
ATSKTGNSYNEQF
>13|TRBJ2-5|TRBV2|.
ASSEPGLIQETQY
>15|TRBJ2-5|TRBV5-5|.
ASSQDLRGLVQETQY
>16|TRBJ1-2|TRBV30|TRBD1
AWSPPLGQGSLGYGYT
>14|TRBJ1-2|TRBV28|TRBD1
ASSPPGQGAHSGYT
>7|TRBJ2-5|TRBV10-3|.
AIYTGVY
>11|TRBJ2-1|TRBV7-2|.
ASSLTSAPEQF
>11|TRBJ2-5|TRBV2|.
ASSEREGETQY
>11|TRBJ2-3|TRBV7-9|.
ASNRDLTDTQY
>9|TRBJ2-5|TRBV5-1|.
ASSERETQY
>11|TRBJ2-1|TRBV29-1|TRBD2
SAGTSPYNEQF
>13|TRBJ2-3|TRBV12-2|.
ASRPSGASTDTQY
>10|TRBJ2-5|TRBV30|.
AWSVRGETQY
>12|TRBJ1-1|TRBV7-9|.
ASSMWDPGTEAF
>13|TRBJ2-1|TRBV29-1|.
SAGGGGGVYNEQF
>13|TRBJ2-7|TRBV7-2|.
ASSFSTAGEYEQY
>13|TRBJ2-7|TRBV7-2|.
ASSRANSYSYEQY
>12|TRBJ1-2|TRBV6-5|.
ASSTPGLPYGYT